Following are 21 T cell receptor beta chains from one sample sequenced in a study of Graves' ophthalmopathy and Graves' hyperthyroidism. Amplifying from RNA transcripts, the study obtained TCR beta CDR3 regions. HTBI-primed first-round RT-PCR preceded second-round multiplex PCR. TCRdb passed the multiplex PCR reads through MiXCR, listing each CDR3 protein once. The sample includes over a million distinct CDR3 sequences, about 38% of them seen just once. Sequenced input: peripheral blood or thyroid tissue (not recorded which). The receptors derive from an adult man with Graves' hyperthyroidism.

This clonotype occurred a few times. The CDR3 bases are TGTGCCAGCAGTTACTCGTGGGGCCTGAGCCCGAACACTGAAGCTTTCTTT. Its translation: CASSYSWGLSPNTEAFF. The chain carries TRBV6-5 and TRBJ1-1; D is perhaps TRBD1 (5 bases). The CDR3 is 17 amino acids. Trimming pared 0 bases from V and 1 base from J, leaving 15 bases between. Germline V lookup: CDR1 MNHEY, CDR2 SVGAGI.

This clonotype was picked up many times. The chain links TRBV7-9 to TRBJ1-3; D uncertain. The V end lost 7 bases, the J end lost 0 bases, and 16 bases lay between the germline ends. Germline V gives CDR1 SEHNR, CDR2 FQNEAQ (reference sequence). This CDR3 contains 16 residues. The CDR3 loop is CASTNTPRSSGNTIYF. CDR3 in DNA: TGTGCCAGCACCAACACCCCTAGGAGCTCTGGAAACACCATATATTTT. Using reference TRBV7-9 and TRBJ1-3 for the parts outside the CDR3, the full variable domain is DTGVSQNPRHKITKRGQNVTFRCDPISEHNRLYWYRQTLGQGPEFLTYFQNEAQLEKSRLLSDRFSAERPKGSFSTLEIQRTEQGDSAMYLCASTNTPRSSGNTIYFGEGSWLTVV.

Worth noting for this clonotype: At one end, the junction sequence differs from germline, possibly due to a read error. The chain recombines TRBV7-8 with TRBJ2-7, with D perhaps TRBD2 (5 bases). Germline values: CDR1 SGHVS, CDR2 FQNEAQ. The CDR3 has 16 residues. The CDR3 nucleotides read TGCGCCAGCAGCCAAGATTACGGGAATTCGGGGTACGAGCAGTACTTC. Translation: CASSQDYGNSGYEQYF. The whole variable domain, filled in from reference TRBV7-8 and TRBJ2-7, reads GAGVSQSPRYKVAKRGQDVALRCDPISGHVSLFWYQQALGQGPEFLTYFQNEAQLDKSGLPSDRFFAERPEGSVSTLKIQRTQQEDSAVYLCASSQDYGNSGYEQYFGPGTRLTVT.

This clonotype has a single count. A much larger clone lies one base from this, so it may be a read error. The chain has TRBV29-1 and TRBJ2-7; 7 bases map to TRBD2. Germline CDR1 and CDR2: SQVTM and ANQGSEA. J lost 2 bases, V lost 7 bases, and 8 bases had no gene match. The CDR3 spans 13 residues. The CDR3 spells CSAGERGPYEQYF. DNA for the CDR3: TGCAGCGCTGGGGAGCGGGGCCCCTACGAGCAGTACTTC.

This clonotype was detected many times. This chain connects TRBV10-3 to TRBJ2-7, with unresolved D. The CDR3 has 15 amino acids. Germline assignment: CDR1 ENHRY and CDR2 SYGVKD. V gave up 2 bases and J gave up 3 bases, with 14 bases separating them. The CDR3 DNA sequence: TGTGCCATCAGTGAGCCCCCCCCTGGACGCTACGAGCAGTACTTC. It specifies CAISEPPPGRYEQYF.

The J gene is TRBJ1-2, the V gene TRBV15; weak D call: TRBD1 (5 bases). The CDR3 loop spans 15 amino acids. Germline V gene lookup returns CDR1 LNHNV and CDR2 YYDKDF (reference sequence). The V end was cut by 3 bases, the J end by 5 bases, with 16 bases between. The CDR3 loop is CATSSAEGKEYGYTF. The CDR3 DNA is TGTGCCACCAGCAGTGCTGAGGGGAAAGAATATGGCTACACCTTC. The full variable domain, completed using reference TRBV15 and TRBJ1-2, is DAMVIQNPRYQVTQFGKPVTLSCSQTLNHNVMYWYQQKSSQAPKLLFHYYDKDFNNEADTPDNFQSRRPNTSFCFLDIRSPGLGDTAMYLCATSSAEGKEYGYTFGSGTRLTVV.

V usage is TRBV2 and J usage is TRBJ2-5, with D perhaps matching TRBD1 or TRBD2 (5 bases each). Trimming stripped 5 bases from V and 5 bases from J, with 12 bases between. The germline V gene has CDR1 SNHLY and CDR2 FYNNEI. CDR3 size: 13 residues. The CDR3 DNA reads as TGTGCCAGCAGTTTCGGGGCGCTGGAGACCCAGTACTTC. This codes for CASSFGALETQYF.

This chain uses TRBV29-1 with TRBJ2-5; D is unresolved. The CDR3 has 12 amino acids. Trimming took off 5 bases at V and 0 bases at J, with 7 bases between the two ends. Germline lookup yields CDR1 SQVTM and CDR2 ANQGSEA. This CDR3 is CSVSRNQETQYF. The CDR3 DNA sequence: TGCAGCGTTTCCAGGAACCAAGAGACCCAGTACTTC.

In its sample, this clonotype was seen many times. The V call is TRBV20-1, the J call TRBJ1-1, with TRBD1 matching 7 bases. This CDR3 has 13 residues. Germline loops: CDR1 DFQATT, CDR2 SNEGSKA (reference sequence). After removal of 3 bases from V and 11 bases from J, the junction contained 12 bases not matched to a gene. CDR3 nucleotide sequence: TGCAGTGCTAGGAGGGGTGGGACAGCCAGTGCTTTCTTT. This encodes CSARRGGTASAFF.

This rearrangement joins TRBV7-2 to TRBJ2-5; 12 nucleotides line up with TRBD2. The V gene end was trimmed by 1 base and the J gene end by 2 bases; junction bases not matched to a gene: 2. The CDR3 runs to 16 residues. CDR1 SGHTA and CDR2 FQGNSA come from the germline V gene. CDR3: CASSLDGTSGQETQYF. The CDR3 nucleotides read TGTGCCAGCAGCTTAGATGGGACTAGCGGGCAAGAGACCCAGTACTTC.

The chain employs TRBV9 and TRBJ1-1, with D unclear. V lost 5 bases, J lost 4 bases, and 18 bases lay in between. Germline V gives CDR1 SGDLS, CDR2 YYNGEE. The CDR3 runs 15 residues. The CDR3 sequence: CASREIGVAGTEAFF. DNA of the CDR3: TGTGCCAGCAGAGAAATCGGAGTCGCGGGCACTGAAGCTTTCTTT.

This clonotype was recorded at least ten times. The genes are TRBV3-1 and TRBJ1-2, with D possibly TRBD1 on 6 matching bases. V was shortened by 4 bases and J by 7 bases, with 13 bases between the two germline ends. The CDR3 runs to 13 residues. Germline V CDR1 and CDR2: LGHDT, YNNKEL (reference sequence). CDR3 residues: CASSLTTGSGYTF. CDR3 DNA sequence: TGTGCCAGCAGCCTGACAACAGGGTCTGGCTACACCTTC.

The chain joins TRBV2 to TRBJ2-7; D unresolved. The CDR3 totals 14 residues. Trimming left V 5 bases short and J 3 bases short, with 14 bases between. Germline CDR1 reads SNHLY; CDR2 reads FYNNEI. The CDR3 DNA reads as TGTGCCAGCAGTTACGGGCCTCCGATCTACGAGCAGTACTTC. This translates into CASSYGPPIYEQYF.

The CDR3 is CASSPHRVAVLGEQYF. For the CDR3, the DNA is TGTGCCAGCAGTCCACATCGCGTAGCGGTTCTGGGGGAGCAGTACTTC. The genes are TRBV12-3 or TRBV12-4 and TRBJ2-7, with a possible D match to TRBD2 (6 bases). Trimming removed 5 bases at V and 7 bases at J, with 24 bases between. The CDR3 runs to 16 residues.

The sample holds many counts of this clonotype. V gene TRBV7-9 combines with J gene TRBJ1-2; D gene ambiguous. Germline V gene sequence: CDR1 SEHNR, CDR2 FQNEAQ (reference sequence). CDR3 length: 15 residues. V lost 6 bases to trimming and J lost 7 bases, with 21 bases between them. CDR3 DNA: TGTGCCAGCAGTTCAGACACAACCCCGGTTTCTGGCTACACCTTC. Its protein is CASSSDTTPVSGYTF. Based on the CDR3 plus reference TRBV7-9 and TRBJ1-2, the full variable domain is DTGVSQNPRHKITKRGQNVTFRCDPISEHNRLYWYRQTLGQGPEFLTYFQNEAQLEKSRLLSDRFSAERPKGSFSTLEIQRTEQGDSAMYLCASSSDTTPVSGYTFGSGTRLTVV.

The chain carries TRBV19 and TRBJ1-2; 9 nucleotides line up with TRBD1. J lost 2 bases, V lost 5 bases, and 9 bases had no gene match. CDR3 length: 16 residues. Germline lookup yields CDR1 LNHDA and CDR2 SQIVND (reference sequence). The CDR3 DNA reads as TGTGCCAGTAGTTCTACCGGGACAGGGTGGAACTATGGCTACACCTTC. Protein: CASSSTGTGWNYGYTF.

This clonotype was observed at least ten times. For the CDR3, the DNA is TGCAGCGCCGAAGGGACAGAATTCGGCTACACCTTC. Translation: CSAEGTEFGYTF. The chain recombines TRBV29-1 with TRBJ1-2; 7 bases fit TRBD1. The germline CDR1 and CDR2 sequences are SQVTM and ANQGSEA. V gave up 7 bases and J gave up 8 bases; unmatched junction bases: 10. The CDR3 is 12 residues long. Complete variable domain (other parts from reference TRBV29-1 and TRBJ1-2): SAVISQKPSRDICQRGTSLTIQCQVDSQVTMMFWYRQQPGQSLTLIATANQGSEATYESGFVIDKFPISRPNLTFSTLTVSNMSPEDSSIYLCSAEGTEFGYTFGSGTRLTVV.

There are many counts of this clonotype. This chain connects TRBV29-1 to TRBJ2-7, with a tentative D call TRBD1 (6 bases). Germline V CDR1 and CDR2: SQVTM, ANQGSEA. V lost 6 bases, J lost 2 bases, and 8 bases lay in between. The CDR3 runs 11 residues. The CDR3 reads CSVRDTYEQYF. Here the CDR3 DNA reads TGCAGCGTGAGGGACACCTACGAGCAGTACTTC.

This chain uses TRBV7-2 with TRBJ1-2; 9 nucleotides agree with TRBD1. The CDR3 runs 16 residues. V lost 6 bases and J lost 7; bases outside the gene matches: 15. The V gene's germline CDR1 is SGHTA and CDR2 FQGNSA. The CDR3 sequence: CASSPLGPGQGFGYTF. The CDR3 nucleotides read TGTGCCAGCAGTCCGCTAGGGCCGGGACAGGGATTTGGCTACACCTTC.

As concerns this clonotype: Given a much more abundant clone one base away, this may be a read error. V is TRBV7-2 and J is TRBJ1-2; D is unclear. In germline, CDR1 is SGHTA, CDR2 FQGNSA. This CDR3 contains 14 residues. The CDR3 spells CANSFPGGSYGYTF. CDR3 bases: TGTGCCAACAGCTTCCCGGGAGGGTCTTATGGCTACACCTTC.

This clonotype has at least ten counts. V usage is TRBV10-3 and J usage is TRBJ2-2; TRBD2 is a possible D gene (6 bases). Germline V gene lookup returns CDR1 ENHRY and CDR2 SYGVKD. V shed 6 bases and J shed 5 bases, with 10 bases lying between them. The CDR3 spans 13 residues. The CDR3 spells CAISAGQTGELFF. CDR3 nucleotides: TGTGCCATCAGCGCGGGGCAAACCGGGGAGCTGTTTTTT.